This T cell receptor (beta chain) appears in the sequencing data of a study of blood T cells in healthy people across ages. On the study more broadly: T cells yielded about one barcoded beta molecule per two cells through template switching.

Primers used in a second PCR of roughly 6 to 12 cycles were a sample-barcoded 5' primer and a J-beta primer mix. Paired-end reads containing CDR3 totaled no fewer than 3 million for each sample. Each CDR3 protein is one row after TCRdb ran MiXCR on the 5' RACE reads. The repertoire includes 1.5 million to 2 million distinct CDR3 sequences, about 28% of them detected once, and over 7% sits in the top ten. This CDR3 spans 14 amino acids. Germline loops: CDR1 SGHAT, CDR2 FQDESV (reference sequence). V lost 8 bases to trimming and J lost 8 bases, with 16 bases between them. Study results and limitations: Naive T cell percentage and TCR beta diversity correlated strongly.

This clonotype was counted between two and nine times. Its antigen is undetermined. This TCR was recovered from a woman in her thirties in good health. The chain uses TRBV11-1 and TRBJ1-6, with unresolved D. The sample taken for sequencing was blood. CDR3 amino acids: CASSFRTADSPLHF. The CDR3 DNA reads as TGTGCCAGCTCGTTTAGGACCGCGGATTCACCCCTCCACTTT. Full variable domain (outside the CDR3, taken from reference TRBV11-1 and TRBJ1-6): EAEVAQSPRYKITEKSQAVAFWCDPISGHATLYWYRQILGQGPELLVQFQDESVVDDSQLPKDRFSAERLKGVDSTLKIQPAELGDSAMYLCASSFRTADSPLHFGNGTRLTVT.